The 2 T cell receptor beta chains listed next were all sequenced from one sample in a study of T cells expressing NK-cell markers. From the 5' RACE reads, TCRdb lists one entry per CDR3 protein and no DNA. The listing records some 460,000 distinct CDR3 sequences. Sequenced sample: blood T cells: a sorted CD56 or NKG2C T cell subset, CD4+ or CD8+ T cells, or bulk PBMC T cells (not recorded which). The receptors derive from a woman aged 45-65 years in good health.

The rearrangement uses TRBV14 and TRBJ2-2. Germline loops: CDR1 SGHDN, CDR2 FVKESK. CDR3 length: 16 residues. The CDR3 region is CASSQDLLGSTGELFF.

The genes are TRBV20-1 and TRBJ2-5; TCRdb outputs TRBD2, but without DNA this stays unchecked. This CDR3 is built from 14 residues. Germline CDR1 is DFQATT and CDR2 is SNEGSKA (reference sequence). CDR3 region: CSASITGGPEAQYF.